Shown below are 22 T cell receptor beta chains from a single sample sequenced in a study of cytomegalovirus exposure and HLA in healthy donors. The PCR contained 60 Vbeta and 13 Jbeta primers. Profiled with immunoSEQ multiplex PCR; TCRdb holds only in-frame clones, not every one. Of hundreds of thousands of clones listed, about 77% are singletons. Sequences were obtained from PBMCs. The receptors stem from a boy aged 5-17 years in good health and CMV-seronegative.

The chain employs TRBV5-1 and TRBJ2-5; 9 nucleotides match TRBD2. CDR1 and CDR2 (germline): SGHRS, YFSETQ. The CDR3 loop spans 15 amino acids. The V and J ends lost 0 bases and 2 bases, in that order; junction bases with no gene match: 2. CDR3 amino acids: CASSLVLAGQETQYF. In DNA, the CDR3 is TGCGCCAGCAGCTTGGTCCTAGCGGGGCAAGAGACCCAGTACTTC.

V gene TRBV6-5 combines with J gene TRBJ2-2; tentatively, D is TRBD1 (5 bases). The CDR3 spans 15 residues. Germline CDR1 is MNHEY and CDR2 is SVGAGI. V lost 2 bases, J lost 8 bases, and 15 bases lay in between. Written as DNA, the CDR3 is TGTGCCAGCAGTTACCAGGGCCATTACGGAGGGGAGCTGTTTTTT. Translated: CASSYQGHYGGELFF.

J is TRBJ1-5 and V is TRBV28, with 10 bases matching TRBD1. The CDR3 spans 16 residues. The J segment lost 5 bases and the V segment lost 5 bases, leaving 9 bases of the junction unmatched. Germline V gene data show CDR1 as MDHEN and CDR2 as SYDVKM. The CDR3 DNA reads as TGTGCCAGCAGTCTCGCCGGGGACAGGGGCTATCAGCCCCAGCATTTT. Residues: CASSLAGDRGYQPQHF. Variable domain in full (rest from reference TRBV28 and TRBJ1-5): DVKVTQSSRYLVKRTGEKVFLECVQDMDHENMFWYRQDPGLGLRLIYFSYDVKMKEKGDIPEGYSVSREKKERFSLILESASTNQTSMYLCASSLAGDRGYQPQHFGDGTRLSIL.

This CDR3 reads CASSVLSGANVLTF. The CDR3 nucleotides read TGCGCCAGCAGCGTACTCTCTGGGGCCAACGTCCTGACTTTC. This chain joins TRBV5-1 and TRBJ2-6, with unresolved D. Germline CDR1 is SGHRS and CDR2 is YFSETQ. V was trimmed by 4 bases and J by 0 bases, leaving 5 bases between them. The CDR3 has 14 amino acids.

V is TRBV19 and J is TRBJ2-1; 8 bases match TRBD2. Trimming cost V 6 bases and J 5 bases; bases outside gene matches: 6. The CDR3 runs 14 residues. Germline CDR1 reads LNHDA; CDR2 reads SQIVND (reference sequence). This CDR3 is CASRMTSANNEQFF. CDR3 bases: TGTGCCAGTAGGATGACTAGCGCGAACAATGAGCAGTTCTTC.

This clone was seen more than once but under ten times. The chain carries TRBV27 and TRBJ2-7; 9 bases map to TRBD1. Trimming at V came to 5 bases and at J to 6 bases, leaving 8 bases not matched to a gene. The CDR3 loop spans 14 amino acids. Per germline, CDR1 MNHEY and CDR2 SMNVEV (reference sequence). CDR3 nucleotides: TGTGCCAGCAGTGACTTACAGGGGGCGGGCGAGCAGTACTTC. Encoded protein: CASSDLQGAGEQYF.

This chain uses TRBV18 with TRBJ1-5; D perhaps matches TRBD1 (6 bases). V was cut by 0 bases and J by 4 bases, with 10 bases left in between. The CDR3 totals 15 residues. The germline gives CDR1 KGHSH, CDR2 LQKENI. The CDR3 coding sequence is TGTGCCAGCTCACCACCGGACAGCCCGAATCAGCCCCAGCATTTT. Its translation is CASSPPDSPNQPQHF.

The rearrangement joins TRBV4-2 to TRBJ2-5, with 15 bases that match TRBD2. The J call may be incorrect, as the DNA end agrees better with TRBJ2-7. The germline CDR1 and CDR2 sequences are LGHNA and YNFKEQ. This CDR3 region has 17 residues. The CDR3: CASSRGLAGGASYEQYF. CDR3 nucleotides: TGTGCCAGCAGCCGAGGACTAGCGGGAGGGGCATCCTACGAGCAGTACTTC.

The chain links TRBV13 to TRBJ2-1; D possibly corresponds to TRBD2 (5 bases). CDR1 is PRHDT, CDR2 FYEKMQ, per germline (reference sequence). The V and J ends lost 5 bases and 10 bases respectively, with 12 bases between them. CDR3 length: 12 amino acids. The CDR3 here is CASSHGLNEQFF. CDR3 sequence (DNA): TGTGCCAGCAGCCATGGACTGAACGAGCAGTTCTTC.

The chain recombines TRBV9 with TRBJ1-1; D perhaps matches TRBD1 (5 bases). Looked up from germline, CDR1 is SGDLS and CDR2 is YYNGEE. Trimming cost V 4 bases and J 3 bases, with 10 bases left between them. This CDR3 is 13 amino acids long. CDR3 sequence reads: CASSFKTDTEAFF. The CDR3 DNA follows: TGTGCCAGCAGCTTTAAGACAGACACTGAAGCTTTCTTT.

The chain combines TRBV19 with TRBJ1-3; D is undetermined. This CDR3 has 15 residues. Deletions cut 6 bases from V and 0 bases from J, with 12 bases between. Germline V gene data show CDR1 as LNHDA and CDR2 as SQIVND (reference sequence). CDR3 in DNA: TGTGCCAGTAGAACAGACGCTTACTCTGGAAACACCATATATTTT. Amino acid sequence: CASRTDAYSGNTIYF. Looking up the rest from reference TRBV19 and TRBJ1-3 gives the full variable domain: DGGITQSPKYLFRKEGQNVTLSCEQNLNHDAMYWYRQDPGQGLRLIYYSQIVNDFQKGDIAEGYSVSREKKESFPLTVTSAQKNPTAFYLCASRTDAYSGNTIYFGEGSWLTVV.

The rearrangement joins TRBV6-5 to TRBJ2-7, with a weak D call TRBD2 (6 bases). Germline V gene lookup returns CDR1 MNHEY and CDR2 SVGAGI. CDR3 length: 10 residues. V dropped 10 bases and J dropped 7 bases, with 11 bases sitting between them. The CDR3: CATGVGEQYF. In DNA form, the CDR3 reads TGTGCCACGGGGGTGGGAGAGCAGTACTTC.

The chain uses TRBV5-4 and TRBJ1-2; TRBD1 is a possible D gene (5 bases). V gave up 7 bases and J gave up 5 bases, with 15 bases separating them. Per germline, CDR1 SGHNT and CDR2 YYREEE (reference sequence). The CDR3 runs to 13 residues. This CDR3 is CASGFRALYGYTF. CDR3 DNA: TGTGCCAGCGGTTTCAGGGCGCTATATGGCTACACCTTC.

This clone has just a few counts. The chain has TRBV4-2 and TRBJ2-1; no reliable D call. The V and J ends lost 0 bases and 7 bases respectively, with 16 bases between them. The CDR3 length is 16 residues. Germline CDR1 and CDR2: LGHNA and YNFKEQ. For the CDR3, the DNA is TGTGCCAGCAGCCAAGATCCGCAGAGGTCTGGGAATGAGCAGTTCTTC. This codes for CASSQDPQRSGNEQFF.

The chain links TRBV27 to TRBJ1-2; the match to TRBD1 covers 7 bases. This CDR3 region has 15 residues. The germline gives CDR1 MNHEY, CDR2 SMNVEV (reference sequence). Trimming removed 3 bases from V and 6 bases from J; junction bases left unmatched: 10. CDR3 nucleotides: TGTGCCAGCAGTTTTAGGGGGCCCGGGGGGGATGGCTACACCTTC. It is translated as CASSFRGPGGDGYTF.

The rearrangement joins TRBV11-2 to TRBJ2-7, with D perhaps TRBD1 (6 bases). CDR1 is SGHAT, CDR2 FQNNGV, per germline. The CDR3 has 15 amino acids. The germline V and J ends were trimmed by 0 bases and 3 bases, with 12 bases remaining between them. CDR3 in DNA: TGTGCCAGCAGCTTAGAAGTGACAGGACTCTACGAGCAGTACTTC. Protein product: CASSLEVTGLYEQYF.

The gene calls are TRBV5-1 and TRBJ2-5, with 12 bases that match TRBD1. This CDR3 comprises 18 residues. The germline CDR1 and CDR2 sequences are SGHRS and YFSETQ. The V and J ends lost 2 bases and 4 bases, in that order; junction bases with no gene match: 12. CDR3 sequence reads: CASSFGTGGGGIAETQYF. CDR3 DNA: TGCGCCAGCAGCTTCGGGACAGGGGGCGGGGGTATAGCAGAGACCCAGTACTTC.

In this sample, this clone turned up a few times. CDR3 DNA: TGTGCCAGCAGCTTGGACCGGGACAGGGGGCGCGAAAAACTGTTTTTT. It encodes CASSLDRDRGREKLFF. The chain couples TRBV5-4 to TRBJ1-4; 12 positions agree with TRBD1. Germline V gene sequence: CDR1 SGHNT, CDR2 YYREEE (reference sequence). The CDR3 is 16 amino acids. The ends lost 0 bases at V and 8 bases at J; junction bases unmatched: 5.

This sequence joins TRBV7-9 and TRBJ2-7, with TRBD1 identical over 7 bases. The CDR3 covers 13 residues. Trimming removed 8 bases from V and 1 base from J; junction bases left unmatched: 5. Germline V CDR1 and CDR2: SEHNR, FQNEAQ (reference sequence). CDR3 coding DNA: TGTGCCAGCTCAAACAGGGGTTCCTACGAGCAGTACTTC. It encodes CASSNRGSYEQYF.

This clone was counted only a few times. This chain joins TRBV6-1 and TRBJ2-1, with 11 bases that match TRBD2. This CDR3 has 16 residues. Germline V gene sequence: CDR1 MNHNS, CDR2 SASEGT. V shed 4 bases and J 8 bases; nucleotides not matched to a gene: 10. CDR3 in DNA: TGTGCCAGCAGTGTCGCCTCCGGGACTAGCGGCGATGAGCAGTTCTTC. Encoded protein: CASSVASGTSGDEQFF.

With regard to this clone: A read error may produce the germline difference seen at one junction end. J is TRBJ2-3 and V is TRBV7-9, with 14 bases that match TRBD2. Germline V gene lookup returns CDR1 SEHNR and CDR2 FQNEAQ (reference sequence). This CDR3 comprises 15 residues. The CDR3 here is CASSPGLAGARSGRF. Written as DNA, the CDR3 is TGTGCCAGCAGCCCGGGACTAGCGGGAGCAAGGTCAGGGCGTTTT.

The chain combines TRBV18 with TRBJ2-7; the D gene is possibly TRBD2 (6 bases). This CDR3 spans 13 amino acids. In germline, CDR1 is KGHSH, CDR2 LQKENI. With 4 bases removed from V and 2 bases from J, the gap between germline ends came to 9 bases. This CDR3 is CASSQGTAYEQYF. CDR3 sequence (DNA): TGTGCCAGCTCACAGGGGACTGCCTACGAGCAGTACTTC.